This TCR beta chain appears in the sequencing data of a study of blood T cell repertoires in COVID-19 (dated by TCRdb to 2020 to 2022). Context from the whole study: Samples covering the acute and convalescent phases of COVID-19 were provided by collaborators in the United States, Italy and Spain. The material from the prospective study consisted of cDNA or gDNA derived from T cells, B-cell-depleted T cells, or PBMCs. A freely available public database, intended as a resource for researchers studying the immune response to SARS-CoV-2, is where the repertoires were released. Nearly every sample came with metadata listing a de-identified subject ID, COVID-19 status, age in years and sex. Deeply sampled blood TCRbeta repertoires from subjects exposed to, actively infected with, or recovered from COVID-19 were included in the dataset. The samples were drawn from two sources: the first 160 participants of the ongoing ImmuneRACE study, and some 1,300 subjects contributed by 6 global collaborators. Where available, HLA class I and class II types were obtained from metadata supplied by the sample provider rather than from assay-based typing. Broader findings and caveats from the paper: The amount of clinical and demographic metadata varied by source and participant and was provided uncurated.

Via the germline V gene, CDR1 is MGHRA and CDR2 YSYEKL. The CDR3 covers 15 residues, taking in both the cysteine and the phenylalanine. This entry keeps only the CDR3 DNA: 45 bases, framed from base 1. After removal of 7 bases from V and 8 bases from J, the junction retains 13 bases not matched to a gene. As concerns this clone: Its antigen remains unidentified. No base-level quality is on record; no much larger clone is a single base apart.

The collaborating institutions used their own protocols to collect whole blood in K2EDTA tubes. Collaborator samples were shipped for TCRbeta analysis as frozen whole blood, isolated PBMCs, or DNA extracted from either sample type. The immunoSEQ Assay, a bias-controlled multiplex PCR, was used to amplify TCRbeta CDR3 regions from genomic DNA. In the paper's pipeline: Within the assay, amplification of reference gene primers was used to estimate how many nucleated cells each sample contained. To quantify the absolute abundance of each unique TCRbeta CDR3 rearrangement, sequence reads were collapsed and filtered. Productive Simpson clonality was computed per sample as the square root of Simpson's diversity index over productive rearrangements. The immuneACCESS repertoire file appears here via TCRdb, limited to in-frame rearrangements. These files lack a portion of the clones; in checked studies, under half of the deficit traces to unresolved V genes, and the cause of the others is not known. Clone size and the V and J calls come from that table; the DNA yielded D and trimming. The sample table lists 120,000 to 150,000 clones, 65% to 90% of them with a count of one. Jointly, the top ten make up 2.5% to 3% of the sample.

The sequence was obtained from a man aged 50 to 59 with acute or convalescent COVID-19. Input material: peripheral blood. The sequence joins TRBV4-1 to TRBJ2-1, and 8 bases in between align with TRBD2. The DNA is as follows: TGCGCCAGCACCACGGGTAGCGGGGCGCCCGATGAGCAGTTCTTC. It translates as CASTTGSGAPDEQFF.